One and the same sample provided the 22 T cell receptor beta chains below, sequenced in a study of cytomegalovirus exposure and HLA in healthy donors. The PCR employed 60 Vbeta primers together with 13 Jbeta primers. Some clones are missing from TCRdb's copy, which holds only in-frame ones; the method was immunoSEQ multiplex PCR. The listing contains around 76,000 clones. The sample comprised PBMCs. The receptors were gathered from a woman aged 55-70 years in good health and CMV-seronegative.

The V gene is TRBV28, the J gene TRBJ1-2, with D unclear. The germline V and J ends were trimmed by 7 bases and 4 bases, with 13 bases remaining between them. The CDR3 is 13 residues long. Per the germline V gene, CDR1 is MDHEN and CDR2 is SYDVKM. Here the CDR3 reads CASMEGTTYGYTF. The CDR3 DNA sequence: TGTGCCAGCATGGAGGGCACGACCTATGGCTACACCTTC.

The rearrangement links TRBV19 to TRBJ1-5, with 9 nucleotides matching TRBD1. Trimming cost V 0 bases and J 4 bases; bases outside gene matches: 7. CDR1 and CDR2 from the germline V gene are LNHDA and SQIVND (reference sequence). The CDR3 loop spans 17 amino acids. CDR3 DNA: TGTGCCAGTAGTATAGATCGGGGGACAGGGCTTAATCAGCCCCAGCATTTT. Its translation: CASSIDRGTGLNQPQHF.

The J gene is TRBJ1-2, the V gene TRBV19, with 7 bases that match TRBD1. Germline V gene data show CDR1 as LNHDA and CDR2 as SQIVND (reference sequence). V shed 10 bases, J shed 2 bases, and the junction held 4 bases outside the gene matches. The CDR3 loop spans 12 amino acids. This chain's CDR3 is CATKDRNYGYTF. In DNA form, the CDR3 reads TGTGCCACCAAGGACAGGAACTATGGCTACACCTTC.

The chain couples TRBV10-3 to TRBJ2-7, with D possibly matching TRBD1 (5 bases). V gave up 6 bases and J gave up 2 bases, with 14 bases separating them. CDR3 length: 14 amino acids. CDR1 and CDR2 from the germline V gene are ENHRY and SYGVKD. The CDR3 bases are TGTGCCATCAGCCCCCAAGGGGAACCCTACGAGCAGTACTTC. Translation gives CAISPQGEPYEQYF.

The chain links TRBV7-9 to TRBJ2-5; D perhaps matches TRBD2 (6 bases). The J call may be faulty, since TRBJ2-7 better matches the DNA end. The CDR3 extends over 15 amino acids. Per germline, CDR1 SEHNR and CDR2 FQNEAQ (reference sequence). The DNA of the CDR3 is TGTGCCAGCAGCTTAGACTTGGCGGGATACTACGAGCAGTACTTC. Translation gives CASSLDLAGYYEQYF.

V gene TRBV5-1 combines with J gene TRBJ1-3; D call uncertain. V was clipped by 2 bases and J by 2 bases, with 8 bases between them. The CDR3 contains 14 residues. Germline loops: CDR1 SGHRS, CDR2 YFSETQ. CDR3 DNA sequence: TGCGCCAGCAGCTTCGGTTCTGCTGGAAACACCATATATTTT. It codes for CASSFGSAGNTIYF.

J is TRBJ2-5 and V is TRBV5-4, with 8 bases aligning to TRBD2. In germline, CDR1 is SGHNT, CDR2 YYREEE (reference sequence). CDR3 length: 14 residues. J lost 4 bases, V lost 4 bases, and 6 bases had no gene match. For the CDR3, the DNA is TGTGCCAGCAGCCAACGGGGGGGCGGAGAGACCCAGTACTTC. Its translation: CASSQRGGGETQYF.

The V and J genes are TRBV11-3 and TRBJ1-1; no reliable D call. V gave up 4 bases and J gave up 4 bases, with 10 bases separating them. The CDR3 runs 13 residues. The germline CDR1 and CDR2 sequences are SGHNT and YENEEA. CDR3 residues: CASSSRTSTEAFF. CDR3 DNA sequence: TGTGCCAGCAGCTCGCGTACGAGCACTGAAGCTTTCTTT.

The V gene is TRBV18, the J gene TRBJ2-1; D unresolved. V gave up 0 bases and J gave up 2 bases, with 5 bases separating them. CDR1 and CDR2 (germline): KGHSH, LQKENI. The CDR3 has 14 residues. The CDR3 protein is CASSPPDTYNEQFF. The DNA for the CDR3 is TGTGCCAGCTCACCACCAGACACCTACAATGAGCAGTTCTTC.

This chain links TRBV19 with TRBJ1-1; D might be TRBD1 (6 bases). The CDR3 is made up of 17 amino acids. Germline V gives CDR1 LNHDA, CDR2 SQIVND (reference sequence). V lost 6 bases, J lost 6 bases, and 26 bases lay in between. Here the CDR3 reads CASRPGTTLVMDAEAFF. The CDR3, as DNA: TGTGCCAGTAGACCCGGGACAACCCTAGTCATGGACGCTGAAGCTTTCTTT. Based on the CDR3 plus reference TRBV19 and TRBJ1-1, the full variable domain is DGGITQSPKYLFRKEGQNVTLSCEQNLNHDAMYWYRQDPGQGLRLIYYSQIVNDFQKGDIAEGYSVSREKKESFPLTVTSAQKNPTAFYLCASRPGTTLVMDAEAFFGQGTRLTVV.

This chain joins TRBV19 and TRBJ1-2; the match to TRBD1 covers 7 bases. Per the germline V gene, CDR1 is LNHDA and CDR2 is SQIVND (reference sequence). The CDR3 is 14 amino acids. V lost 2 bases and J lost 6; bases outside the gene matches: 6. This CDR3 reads CASSIKDRVHGYTF. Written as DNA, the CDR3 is TGTGCCAGTAGTATAAAAGACAGGGTGCATGGCTACACCTTC.

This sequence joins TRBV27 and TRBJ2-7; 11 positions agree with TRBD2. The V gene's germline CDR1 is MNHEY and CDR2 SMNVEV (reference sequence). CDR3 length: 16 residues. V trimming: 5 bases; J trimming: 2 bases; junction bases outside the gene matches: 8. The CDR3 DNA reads TGTGCCAGCAGTCCCGGGACTAGCGGACCAACCTACGAGCAGTACTTC. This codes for CASSPGTSGPTYEQYF.

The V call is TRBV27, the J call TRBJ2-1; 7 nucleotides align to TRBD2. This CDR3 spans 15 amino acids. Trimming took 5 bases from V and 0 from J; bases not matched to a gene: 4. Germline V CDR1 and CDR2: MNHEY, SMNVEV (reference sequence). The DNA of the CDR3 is TGTGCCAGCAGTCTGGCTAGCGGCTCCTACAATGAGCAGTTCTTC. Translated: CASSLASGSYNEQFF.

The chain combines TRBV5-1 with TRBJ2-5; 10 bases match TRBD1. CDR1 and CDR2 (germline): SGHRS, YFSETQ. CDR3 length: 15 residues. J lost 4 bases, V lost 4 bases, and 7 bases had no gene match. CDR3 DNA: TGCGCCAGCAGCAAACCCGGGACAGGGGCAGAGACCCAGTACTTC. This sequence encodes CASSKPGTGAETQYF.

The DNA for the CDR3 is TGTGCCAGCAGTCCGGGTGGGACAGGGGGCACAGATACGCAGTATTTT. This codes for CASSPGGTGGTDTQYF. The rearrangement links TRBV28 to TRBJ2-3; 10 nucleotides line up with TRBD1. CDR3 length equals 16 residues. V lost 5 bases and J lost 1; bases outside the gene matches: 6. Germline CDR1 reads MDHEN; CDR2 reads SYDVKM.

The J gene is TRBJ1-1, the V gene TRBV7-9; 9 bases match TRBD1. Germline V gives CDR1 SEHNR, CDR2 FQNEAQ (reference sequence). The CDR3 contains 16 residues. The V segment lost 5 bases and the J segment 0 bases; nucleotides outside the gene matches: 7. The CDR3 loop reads CASSGGQGGLNTEAFF. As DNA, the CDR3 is TGTGCCAGCAGCGGGGGACAGGGAGGTCTGAACACTGAAGCTTTCTTT. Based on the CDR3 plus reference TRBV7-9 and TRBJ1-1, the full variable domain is DTGVSQNPRHKITKRGQNVTFRCDPISEHNRLYWYRQTLGQGPEFLTYFQNEAQLEKSRLLSDRFSAERPKGSFSTLEIQRTEQGDSAMYLCASSGGQGGLNTEAFFGQGTRLTVV.

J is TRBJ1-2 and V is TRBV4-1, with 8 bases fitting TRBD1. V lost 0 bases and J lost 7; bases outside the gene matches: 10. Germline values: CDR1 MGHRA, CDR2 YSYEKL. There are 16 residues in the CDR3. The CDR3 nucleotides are TGCGCCAGCAGCCAAGATCCAGGGGGCATAGTGCGTGGCTACACCTTC. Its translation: CASSQDPGGIVRGYTF.

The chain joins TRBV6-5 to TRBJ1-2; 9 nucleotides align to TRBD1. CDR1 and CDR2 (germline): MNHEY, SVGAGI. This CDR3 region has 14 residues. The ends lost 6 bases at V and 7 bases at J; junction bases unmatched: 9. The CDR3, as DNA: TGTGCCAGCAGGGGACAGGGACAGATCGGTGGCTACACCTTC. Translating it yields CASRGQGQIGGYTF.

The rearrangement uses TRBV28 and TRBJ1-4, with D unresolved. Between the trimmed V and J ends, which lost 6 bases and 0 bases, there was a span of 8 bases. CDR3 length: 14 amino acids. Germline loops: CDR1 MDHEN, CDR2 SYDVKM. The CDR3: CASRGSTTNEKLFF. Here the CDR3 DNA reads TGTGCCAGCAGGGGGAGTACAACTAATGAAAAACTGTTTTTT.

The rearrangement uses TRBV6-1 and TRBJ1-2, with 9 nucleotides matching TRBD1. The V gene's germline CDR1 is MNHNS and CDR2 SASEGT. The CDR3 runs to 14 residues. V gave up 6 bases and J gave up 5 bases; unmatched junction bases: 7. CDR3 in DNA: TGTGCCAGCAGACTCATAGGACAGGGGTATGGCTACACCTTC. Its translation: CASRLIGQGYGYTF.

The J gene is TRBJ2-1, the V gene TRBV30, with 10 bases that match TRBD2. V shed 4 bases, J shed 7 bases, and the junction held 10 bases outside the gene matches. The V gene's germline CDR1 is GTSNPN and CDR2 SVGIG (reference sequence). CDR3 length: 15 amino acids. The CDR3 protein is CAWNRLAGVKNEQFF. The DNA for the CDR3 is TGTGCCTGGAATCGCCTAGCGGGAGTGAAGAATGAGCAGTTCTTC. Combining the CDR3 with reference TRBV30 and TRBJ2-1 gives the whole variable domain SQTIHQWPATLVQPVGSPLSLECTVEGTSNPNLYWYRQAAGRGLQLLFYSVGIGQISSEVPQNLSASRPQDRQFILSSKKLLLSDSGFYLCAWNRLAGVKNEQFFGPGTRLTVL.

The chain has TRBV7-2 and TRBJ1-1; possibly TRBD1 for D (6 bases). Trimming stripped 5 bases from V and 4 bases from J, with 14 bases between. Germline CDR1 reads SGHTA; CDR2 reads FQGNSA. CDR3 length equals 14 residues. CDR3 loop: CASSLDRGVTEAFF. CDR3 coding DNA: TGTGCCAGCAGCCTGGACAGAGGTGTCACTGAAGCTTTCTTT.